The present T cell receptor (beta chain) was sequenced within a study of blood T cell repertoires in COVID-19. Study as a whole: Samples came from the United States, Italy and Spain, spanning acute and convalescent COVID-19.

Only in-frame clones appear in the TCRdb table, and some are missing; sequencing was by immunoSEQ multiplex PCR. This table has approximately 220,000 clones, roughly nine tenths appearing once. The receptor was derived from a woman aged 45-60 years with acute or convalescent COVID-19. What was sequenced was peripheral blood.

CDR3 in amino acids: CASSVLAGGPQETQYF. CDR3 coding DNA: TGTGCCAGCAGCGTACTAGCGGGAGGGCCGCAAGAGACCCAGTACTTC. The chain couples TRBV9 to TRBJ2-5, with 12 bases lining up with TRBD2. V was clipped by 1 base and J by 2 bases; unmatched bases: 3. The V gene's germline CDR1 is SGDLS and CDR2 YYNGEE. The CDR3 has 16 amino acids.